The clone carrying this T cell receptor (beta chain) was counted a few times. Its antigen is unidentified. The CDR3 has 16 residues. Germline V gives CDR1 LGHNA, CDR2 YNFKEQ. The V end lost 0 bases, the J end lost 0 bases, and 6 bases lay between the germline ends. The PCR used 60 Vbeta and 13 Jbeta primers. Sequencing used immunoSEQ multiplex PCR; TCRdb keeps in-frame clones, though not all of them. The repertoire has tens of thousands of clones, about nine tenths of them found once; the top ten carry 8% to 10%. This entry comes from a study of cytomegalovirus exposure and HLA in healthy donors. General observations from the study: Further analysis was carried out later, and it showed several of the most significant clusters appearing linked to common viral pathogens. The study labeled under 200 TCR beta chains cytomegalovirus-associated.

Sequenced material: PBMCs. The source of this sequence is a man younger than 40 in good health and CMV-seropositive. The J gene is TRBJ2-6, the V gene TRBV4-2, with D perhaps matching TRBD2 (6 bases). The CDR3 DNA sequence: TGTGCCAGCAGCCAAGAGGAGGGCTCTGGGGCCAACGTCCTGACTTTC. As protein: CASSQEEGSGANVLTF.